This T cell receptor (beta chain) comes out of a study of shared clonotypes between healthy human individuals. Positively selected for CCR7, the CD45RO-negative cells used as naive CD8 cells excluded terminally differentiated effector memory CD45RA+ cells. Sorted-subset replicate PCR reactions were performed with around 200 ng DNA, corresponding to roughly 31,000 T cell genomes. TCRdb's copy holds only in-frame clones and misses some; the assay was immunoSEQ multiplex PCR. The sample comprises around 1.9 million clones, around 93% of which are singletons, and 1.5% to 2% rests with the top ten. The V gene's germline CDR1 is SEHNR and CDR2 FQNEAQ (reference sequence). This CDR3 region has 17 residues. Trimming cost V 0 bases and J 1 base, with 13 bases left between them.

This chain connects TRBV7-9 to TRBJ2-1; maybe TRBD2 (6 bases). This clonotype was sampled from a man younger than 35 in good health. Some clones in this sample may be carry-over from other donors' samples. The sequencing sample was made of naive CD8+ T cells from PBMCs. CDR3 in amino acids: CASSLAWGGTSYNEQFF. The CDR3 coding sequence is TGTGCCAGCAGCTTAGCCTGGGGAGGTACTTCCTACAATGAGCAGTTCTTC.